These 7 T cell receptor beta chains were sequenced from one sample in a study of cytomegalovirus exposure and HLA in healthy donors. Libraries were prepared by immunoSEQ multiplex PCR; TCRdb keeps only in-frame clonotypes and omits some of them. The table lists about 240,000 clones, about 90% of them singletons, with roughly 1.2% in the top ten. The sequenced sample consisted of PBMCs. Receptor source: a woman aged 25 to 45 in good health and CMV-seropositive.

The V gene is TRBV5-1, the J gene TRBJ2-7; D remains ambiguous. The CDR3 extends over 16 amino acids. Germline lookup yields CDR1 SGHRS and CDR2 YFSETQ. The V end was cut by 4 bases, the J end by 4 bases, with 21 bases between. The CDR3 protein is CASSPFTDVLEYEQYF. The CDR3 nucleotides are TGCGCCAGCAGCCCCTTCACCGATGTTTTAGAGTACGAGCAGTACTTC.

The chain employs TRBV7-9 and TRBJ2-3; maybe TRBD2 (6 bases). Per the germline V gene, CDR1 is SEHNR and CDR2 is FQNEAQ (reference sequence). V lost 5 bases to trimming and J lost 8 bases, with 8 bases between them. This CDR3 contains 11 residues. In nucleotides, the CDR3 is TGTGCCAGCAGCCAGGGAGGTACGCAGTATTTT. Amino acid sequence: CASSQGGTQYF.

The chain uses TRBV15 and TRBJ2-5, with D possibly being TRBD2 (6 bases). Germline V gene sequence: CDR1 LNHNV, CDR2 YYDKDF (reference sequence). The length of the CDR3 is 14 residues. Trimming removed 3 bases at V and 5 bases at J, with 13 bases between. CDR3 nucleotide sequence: TGTGCCACCAGCAGTAGCAGGGCGGGGGAGACCCAGTACTTC. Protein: CATSSSRAGETQYF.

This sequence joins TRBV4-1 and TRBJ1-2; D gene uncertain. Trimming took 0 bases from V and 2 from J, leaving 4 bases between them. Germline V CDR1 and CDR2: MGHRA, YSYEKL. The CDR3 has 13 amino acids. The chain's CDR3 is CASSQDVNYGYTF. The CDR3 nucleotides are TGCGCCAGCAGCCAAGACGTCAACTATGGCTACACCTTC.

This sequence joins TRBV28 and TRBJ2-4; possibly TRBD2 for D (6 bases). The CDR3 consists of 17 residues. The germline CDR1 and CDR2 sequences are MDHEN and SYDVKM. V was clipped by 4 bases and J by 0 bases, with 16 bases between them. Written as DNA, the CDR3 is TGTGCCAGCAGTTCCCATCTAGCGACATTAGCCAAAAACATTCAGTACTTC. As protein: CASSSHLATLAKNIQYF.

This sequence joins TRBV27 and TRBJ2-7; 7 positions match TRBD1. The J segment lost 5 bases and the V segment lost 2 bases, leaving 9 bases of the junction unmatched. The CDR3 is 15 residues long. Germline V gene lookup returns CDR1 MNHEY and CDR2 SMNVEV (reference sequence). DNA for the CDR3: TGTGCCAGCAGTTTAGACAGGGAAGGTAGTAACGAGCAGTACTTC. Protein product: CASSLDREGSNEQYF.

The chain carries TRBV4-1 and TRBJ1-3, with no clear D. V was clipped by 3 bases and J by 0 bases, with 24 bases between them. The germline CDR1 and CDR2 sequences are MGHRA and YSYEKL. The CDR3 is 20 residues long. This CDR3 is CASSHLRGRKPSYSGNTIYF. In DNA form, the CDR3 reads TGCGCCAGCAGCCACCTCAGAGGGAGGAAACCTAGTTACTCTGGAAACACCATATATTTT.